This T cell receptor beta chain was profiled in a study of shared clonotypes between healthy human individuals. Using immunoSEQ multiplex PCR, the repertoire was profiled, and TCRdb retains in-frame clones only, with some absent. The sample lists just over 2,000,000 clones; about 95% were seen once. The V gene's germline CDR1 is LNHDA and CDR2 SQIVND (reference sequence). The ends lost 5 bases at V and 4 bases at J; junction bases unmatched: 5. There are 15 residues in the CDR3. The clonotype originates from a man younger than 35 in good health. Sequencing used naive CD4+ T cells sorted from blood. Stated subset: CD45RA+ positively selected. The gene calls are TRBV19 and TRBJ2-2, with 9 bases aligning to TRBD2. Written as DNA, the CDR3 is TGTGCCAGTAGTTCCCAGACTAGCGGCACCGGGGAGCTGTTTTTT. This encodes CASSSQTSGTGELFF.